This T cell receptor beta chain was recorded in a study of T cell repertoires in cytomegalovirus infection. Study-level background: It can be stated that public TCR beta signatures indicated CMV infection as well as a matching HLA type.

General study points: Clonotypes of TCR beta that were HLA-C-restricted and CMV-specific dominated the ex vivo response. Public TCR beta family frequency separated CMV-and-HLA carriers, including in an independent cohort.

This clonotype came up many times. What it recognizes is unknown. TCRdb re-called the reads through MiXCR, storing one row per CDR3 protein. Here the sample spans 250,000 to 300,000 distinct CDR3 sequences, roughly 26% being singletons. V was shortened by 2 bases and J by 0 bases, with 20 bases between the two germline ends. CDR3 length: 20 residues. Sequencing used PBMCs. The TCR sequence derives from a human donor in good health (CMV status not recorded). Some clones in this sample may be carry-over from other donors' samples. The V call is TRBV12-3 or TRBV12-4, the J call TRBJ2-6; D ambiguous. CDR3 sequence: CASSLTPRFGSHSGANVLTF. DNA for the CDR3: TGTGCCAGCAGTTTAACCCCCCGATTCGGGTCCCACTCTGGGGCCAACGTCCTGACTTTC.